These T cell receptor beta chains were read from a single sample in a study of beta chain features in type 1 diabetes. Repertoires were generated with immunoSEQ multiplex PCR, while TCRdb's copy carries only in-frame clones and drops some. In the table there are approximately 140,000 clones, roughly 10% of which are singletons. Sequencing was carried out using central memory CD4+ T cells from blood. These receptors all stem from a woman in her thirties or forties in good health. Each CDR3 is given with its conserved first and last residue. A D gene is named only where the DNA matches it firmly. For some rows the clone size is stated as once, few or many, or as a class when expanded; others skip it.

j_gene	d_gene	v_gene	abundance	CDR3aa	CDR3nt
TRBJ1-2	-	TRBV27	-	CASSLMGRAANYGYTF	TGTGCCAGCAGTTTAATGGGGAGGGCGGCTAACTATGGCTACACCTTC
TRBJ2-7	TRBD2	TRBV11-2	-	CASSSSGGATFEQYF	TGTGCCAGCAGCTCTAGCGGGGGGGCGACCTTTGAGCAGTACTTC
TRBJ2-1	-	TRBV15	-	CATSSAGRTYNEQFF	TGTGCCACCAGCAGTGCGGGACGGACCTACAATGAGCAGTTCTTC
TRBJ2-7	TRBD1	TRBV5-1	few	CASSLDGGQGRYEQYF	TGCGCCAGCAGCTTGGACGGGGGACAGGGTAGGTACGAGCAGTACTTC
TRBJ2-1	-	TRBV2	few	CASSRDWGEQFF	TGTGCCAGCAGCCGGGACTGGGGTGAGCAGTTCTTC
TRBJ1-2	TRBD1	TRBV2	-	CASSGGTGAGLVGGYTF	TGTGCCAGCAGTGGGGGGACAGGTGCCGGGCTTGTCGGTGGCTACACCTTC
TRBJ2-7	TRBD1	TRBV7-7	-	CASSPGGTGVEQYF	TGTGCTAGCAGCCCGGGGGGGACAGGGGTCGAGCAGTACTTC
TRBJ2-7	-	TRBV21-1	few	CASRKDRGLGSYEQYF	TGTGCCAGCAGAAAAGACAGGGGGCTGGGTTCGTACGAGCAGTACTTC
TRBJ2-5	TRBD2	TRBV7-9	-	CASSFLTSGAIQETQYF	TGTGCCAGCAGCTTTTTGACTAGCGGGGCTATCCAAGAGACCCAGTACTTC
TRBJ1-5	-	TRBV2	few	CASSGVGGNQPQHF	TGTGCCTCCTCAGGGGTTGGGGGCAATCAGCCCCAGCATTTT
TRBJ2-1	TRBD1	TRBV19	few	CASSIGTGWRNEQFF	TGTGCCAGTAGTATAGGGACAGGGTGGAGGAATGAGCAGTTCTTC
TRBJ2-2	-	TRBV7-2	few	CASSLATLTGELFF	TGTGCCAGCAGCTTAGCCACGCTAACCGGGGAGCTGTTTTTT
TRBJ2-3	TRBD1	TRBV5-1	few	CASSRTGTPDTQYF	TGCGCCAGCAGCCGGACAGGAACACCAGATACGCAGTATTTT
TRBJ1-3	TRBD1	TRBV29-1	few	CSASGQDSGNTIYF	TGCAGCGCGTCGGGACAGGACTCTGGAAACACCATATATTTT
TRBJ1-1	-	TRBV10-2	-	CASSEPRTAKKNTEAFF	TGCGCCAGCAGTGAGCCTAGGACAGCAAAGAAGAACACTGAAGCTTTCTTT
TRBJ1-3	-	TRBV7-2	-	CASSPQGPSGNTIYF	TGTGCCAGCAGCCCTCAGGGCCCCTCTGGAAACACCATATATTTT
TRBJ2-3	-	TRBV5-1	-	CASSLGSGALGTDTQYF	TGCGCCAGCAGCTTGGGTTCAGGGGCGCTGGGCACAGATACGCAGTATTTT
TRBJ2-1	TRBD1	TRBV5-1	few	CASSGQGGTYNEQFF	TGCGCCAGCAGCGGACAGGGGGGGACCTACAATGAGCAGTTCTTC
TRBJ2-1	TRBD2	TRBV5-5	-	CASSLSTSVSYNEQFF	TGTGCCAGCAGCTTGAGTACTAGCGTATCCTACAATGAGCAGTTCTTC
TRBJ1-6	-	TRBV6-6	few	CASSRTDIPLHF	TGTGCCAGCAGTCGGACGGACATCCCCCTCCACTTT
TRBJ1-1	TRBD1	TRBV6-6	few	CASSYGDRSEAFF	TGTGCCAGCAGTTACGGGGACAGGTCTGAAGCTTTCTTT
TRBJ2-5	-	TRBV25-1	-	CASSRDRQSQETQYF	TGTGCCAGTAGTAGAGACCGACAGTCCCAAGAGACCCAGTACTTC
TRBJ2-5	-	TRBV7-7	few	CASSQGAGKTQYF	TGTGCCAGCAGCCAAGGGGCCGGTAAGACCCAGTACTTC
TRBJ1-1	-	TRBV29-1	-	CSGQAMNTEAFF	TGCAGCGGACAGGCAATGAACACTGAAGCTTTCTTT
TRBJ2-3	TRBD2	TRBV5-4	few	CASSPTSGGSDTQYF	TGTGCCAGCAGCCCTACTAGCGGGGGTTCAGATACGCAGTATTTT
TRBJ1-4	TRBD1	TRBV2	-	CASSVGTDSNEKLFF	TGTGCCAGCAGTGTCGGGACAGACTCCAATGAAAAACTGTTTTTT
TRBJ2-3	-	TRBV5-4	-	CASNLGGRGQDTQYF	TGTGCCAGCAACTTAGGGGGTCGAGGGCAAGATACGCAGTATTTT
TRBJ2-7	-	TRBV4-1	few	CASSQNVEGREQYF	TGCGCCAGCAGCCAAAATGTGGAGGGACGAGAGCAGTACTTC
TRBJ1-6	-	TRBV27	many	CASAYRVSGNSPLHF	TGTGCCAGCGCGTACAGGGTGTCGGGTAATTCACCCCTCCACTTT
TRBJ1-6	-	TRBV7-2	few	CASSFGGTYNSPLHF	TGTGCCAGCAGCTTCGGGGGAACCTATAATTCACCCCTCCACTTT
TRBJ2-3	-	TRBV5-1	-	CASSLGSSSSGADTQYF	TGCGCCAGCAGCTTGGGCAGTTCTTCATCGGGAGCAGATACGCAGTATTTT
TRBJ1-1	-	TRBV13	few	CASSLRTVNEAFF	TGTGCCAGCAGCCTACGGACAGTCAATGAAGCTTTCTTT
TRBJ2-3	-	TRBV4-3	-	CASSPDGLYTDTQYF	TGCGCCAGCAGCCCGGACGGACTCTACACAGATACGCAGTATTTT
TRBJ1-5	TRBD1	TRBV19	few	CASSIFRGNQPQHF	TGTGCCAGTAGTATATTCAGGGGGAATCAGCCCCAGCATTTT
TRBJ1-1	-	TRBV11-2	-	CASSFGAGRVNTEAFF	TGTGCCAGCAGCTTCGGGGCAGGGAGGGTGAACACTGAAGCTTTCTTT
TRBJ2-3	TRBD2	TRBV6-5	few	CASMSREGTDTQYF	TGTGCCAGCATGAGCCGGGAGGGCACAGATACGCAGTATTTT
TRBJ1-2	TRBD1	TRBV27	-	CASSRSGQLLYGYTF	TGTGCCAGCAGTCGCTCGGGACAGCTGCTTTATGGCTACACCTTC
TRBJ2-7	-	TRBV4-2	many	CASSQEVGGHYEQYF	TGTGCCAGCAGCCAAGAAGTCGGCGGCCACTACGAGCAGTACTTC
TRBJ2-5	TRBD2	TRBV5-4	-	CASSPGERGEETQYF	TGTGCCAGCAGCCCGGGCGAGCGGGGGGAGGAGACCCAGTACTTC
TRBJ2-3	TRBD2	TRBV11-2	few	CASSFSGGGTDTQYF	TGTGCCAGCAGCTTTAGCGGGGGAGGAACAGATACGCAGTATTTT